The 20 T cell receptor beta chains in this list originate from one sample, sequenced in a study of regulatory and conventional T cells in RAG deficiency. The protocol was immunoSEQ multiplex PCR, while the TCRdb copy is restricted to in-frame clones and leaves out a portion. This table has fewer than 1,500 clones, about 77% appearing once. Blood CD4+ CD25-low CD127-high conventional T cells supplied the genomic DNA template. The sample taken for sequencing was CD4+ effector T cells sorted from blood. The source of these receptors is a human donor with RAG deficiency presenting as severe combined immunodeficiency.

CDR3 region: CAIRTGDPGANVLTF. The CDR3 nucleotides are TGTGCCATCAGGACAGGGGACCCTGGGGCCAACGTCCTGACTTTC. V and J are TRBV10-3 and TRBJ2-6, with TRBD1 matching 8 bases. V gave up 6 bases and J gave up 2 bases; unmatched junction bases: 3. CDR1 is ENHRY, CDR2 SYGVKD, per germline. CDR3 length equals 15 residues.

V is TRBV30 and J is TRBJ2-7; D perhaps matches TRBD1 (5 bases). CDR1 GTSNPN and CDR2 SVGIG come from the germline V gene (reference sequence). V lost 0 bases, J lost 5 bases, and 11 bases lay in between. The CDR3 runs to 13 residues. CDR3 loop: CAWSVGALDEQYF. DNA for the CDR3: TGTGCCTGGAGTGTTGGGGCCCTGGACGAGCAGTACTTC.

CDR3 coding DNA: TGTGCCACCAGCAGAGGGGGCCAGCCCCAGCATTTT. Its translation: CATSRGGQPQHF. The rearrangement joins TRBV15 to TRBJ1-5, with a tentative D call TRBD1 (5 bases). V lost 1 base and J lost 7, with 5 bases in between. In germline, CDR1 is LNHNV, CDR2 YYDKDF (reference sequence). This CDR3 is built from 12 residues.

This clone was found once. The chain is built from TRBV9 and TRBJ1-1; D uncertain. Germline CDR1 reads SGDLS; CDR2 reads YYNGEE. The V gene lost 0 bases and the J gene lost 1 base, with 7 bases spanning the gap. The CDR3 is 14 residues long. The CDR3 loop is CASSVGWRNTEAFF. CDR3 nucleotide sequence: TGTGCCAGCAGCGTAGGATGGAGGAACACTGAAGCTTTCTTT.

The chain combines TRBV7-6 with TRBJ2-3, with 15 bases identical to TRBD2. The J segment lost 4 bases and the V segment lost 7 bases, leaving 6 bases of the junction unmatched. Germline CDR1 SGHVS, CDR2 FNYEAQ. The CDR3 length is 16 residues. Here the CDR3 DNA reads TGTGCCAGCACCACCCGGACTAGCGGGGGGGCAGATACGCAGTATTTT. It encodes CASTTRTSGGADTQYF. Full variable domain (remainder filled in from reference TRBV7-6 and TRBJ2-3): GAGVSQSPRYKVTKRGQDVALRCDPISGHVSLYWYRQALGQGPEFLTYFNYEAQQDKSGLPNDRFSAERPEGSISTLTIQRTEQRDSAMYRCASTTRTSGGADTQYFGPGTRLTVL.

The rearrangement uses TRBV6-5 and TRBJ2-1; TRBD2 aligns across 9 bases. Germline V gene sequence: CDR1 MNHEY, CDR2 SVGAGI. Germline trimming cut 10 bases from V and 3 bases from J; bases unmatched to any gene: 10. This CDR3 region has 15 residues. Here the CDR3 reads CATHQFSGSYNEQFF. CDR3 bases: TGTGCCACCCACCAATTTAGCGGGAGCTACAATGAGCAGTTCTTC.

The CDR3 loop is CASSHSSTDTQYF. Written as DNA, the CDR3 is TGCGCCAGCAGTCATTCTAGCACAGATACGCAGTATTTT. This rearrangement joins TRBV10-1 to TRBJ2-3; D not resolved. The germline V gene has CDR1 WNHNN and CDR2 SYGVQD (reference sequence). Trimming shortened V by 5 bases and J by 0 bases, and 6 bases separated the two germline ends. The CDR3 runs to 13 residues.

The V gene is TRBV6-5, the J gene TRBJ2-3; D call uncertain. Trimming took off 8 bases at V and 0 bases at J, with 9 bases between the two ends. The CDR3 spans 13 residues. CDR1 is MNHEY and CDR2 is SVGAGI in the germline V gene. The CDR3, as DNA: TGTGCCAGCCGCATCGATAGCACAGATACGCAGTATTTT. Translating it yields CASRIDSTDTQYF.

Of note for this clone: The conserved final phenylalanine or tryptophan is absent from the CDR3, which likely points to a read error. The CDR3 bases are TGTGCCAGCAGCCCAAGAGCAGTCTATAATTCACCCCTCCACTTA. Its translation: CASSPRAVYNSPLHL. The chain is built from TRBV7-8 and TRBJ1-6; D not certain. V lost 5 bases and J lost 3, with 11 bases in between. CDR1 SGHVS and CDR2 FQNEAQ come from the germline V gene. The CDR3 totals 15 residues.

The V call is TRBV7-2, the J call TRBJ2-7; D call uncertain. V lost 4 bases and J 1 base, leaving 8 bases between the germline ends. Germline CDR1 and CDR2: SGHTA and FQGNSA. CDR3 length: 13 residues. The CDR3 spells CASSSPHSYEQYF. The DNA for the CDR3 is TGTGCCAGCAGCTCGCCCCATTCCTACGAGCAGTACTTC.

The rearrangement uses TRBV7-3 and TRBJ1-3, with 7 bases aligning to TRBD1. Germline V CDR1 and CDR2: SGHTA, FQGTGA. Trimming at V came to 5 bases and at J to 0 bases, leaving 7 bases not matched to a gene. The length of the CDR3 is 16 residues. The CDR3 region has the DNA TGTGCCAGCAGCCCCATGGGACAGCACTCTGGAAACACCATATATTTT. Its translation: CASSPMGQHSGNTIYF.

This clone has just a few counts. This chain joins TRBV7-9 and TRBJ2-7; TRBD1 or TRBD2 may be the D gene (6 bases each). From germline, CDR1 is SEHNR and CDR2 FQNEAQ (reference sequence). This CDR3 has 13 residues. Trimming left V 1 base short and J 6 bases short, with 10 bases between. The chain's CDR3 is CASSLVGGAEQYF. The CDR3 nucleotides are TGTGCCAGCAGCTTAGTGGGGGGCGCCGAGCAGTACTTC.

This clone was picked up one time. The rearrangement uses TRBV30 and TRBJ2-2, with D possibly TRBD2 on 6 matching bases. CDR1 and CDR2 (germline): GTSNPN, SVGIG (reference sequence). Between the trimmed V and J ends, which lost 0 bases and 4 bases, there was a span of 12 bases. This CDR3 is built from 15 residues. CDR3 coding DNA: TGTGCCTGGAGTGTACTCGGGCGGGGCACCGGGGAGCTGTTTTTT. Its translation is CAWSVLGRGTGELFF.

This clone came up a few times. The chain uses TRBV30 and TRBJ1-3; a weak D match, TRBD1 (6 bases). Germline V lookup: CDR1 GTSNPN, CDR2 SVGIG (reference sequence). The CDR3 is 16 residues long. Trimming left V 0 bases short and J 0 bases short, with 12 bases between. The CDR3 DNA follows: TGTGCCTGGAGTGTACGGGGGGGCAGCTCTGGAAACACCATATATTTT. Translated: CAWSVRGGSSGNTIYF.

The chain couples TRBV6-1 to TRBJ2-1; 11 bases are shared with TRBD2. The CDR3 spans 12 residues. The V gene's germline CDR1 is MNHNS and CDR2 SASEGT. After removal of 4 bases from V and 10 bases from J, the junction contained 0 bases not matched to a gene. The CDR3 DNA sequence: TGTGCCAGCAGTGGACTAGCGGGGGAGCAGTTCTTC. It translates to CASSGLAGEQFF.

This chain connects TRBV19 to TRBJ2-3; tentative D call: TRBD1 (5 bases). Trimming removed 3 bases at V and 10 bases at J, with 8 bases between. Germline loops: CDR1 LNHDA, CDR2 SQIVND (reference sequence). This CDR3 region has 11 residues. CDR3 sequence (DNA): TGTGCCAGTAGTATGGTAGGGGCGCAGTATTTT. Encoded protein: CASSMVGAQYF.

CDR3 nucleotide sequence: TGTGCCAGCAGTGGCTCCGGGACAGGCAATCAGCCCCAGCATTTT. Translation: CASSGSGTGNQPQHF. The chain combines TRBV25-1 with TRBJ1-5; 7 bases are shared with TRBD1. This CDR3 region has 15 residues. Germline CDR1 reads MGHDK; CDR2 reads SYGVNS. With 4 bases clipped from V and 2 bases from J, the junction kept 5 bases outside the gene matches.

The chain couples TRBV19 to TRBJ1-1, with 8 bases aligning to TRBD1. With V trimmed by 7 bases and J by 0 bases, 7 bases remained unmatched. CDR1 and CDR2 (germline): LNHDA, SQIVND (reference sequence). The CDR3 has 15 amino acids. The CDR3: CASNTRQGMNTEAFF. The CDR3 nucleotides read TGTGCCAGTAATACAAGACAGGGGATGAACACTGAAGCTTTCTTT.

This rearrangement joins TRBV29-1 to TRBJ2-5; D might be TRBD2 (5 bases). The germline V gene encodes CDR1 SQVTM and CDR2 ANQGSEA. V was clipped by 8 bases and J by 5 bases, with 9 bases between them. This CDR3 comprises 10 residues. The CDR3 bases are TGCAGCCTCGGGGAGGAGACCCAGTACTTC. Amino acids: CSLGEETQYF. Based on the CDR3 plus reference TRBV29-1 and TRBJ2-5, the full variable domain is SAVISQKPSRDICQRGTSLTIQCQVDSQVTMMFWYRQQPGQSLTLIATANQGSEATYESGFVIDKFPISRPNLTFSTLTVSNMSPEDSSIYLCSLGEETQYFGPGTRLLVL.

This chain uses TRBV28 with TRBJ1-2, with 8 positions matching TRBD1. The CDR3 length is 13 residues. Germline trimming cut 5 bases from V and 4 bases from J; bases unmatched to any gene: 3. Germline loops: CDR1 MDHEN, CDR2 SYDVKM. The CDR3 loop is CASSTGQAYGYTF. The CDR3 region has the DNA TGTGCCAGCAGTACGGGACAGGCCTATGGCTACACCTTC.